This is a list of T cell receptor beta chains from one sample in a study of T-cell reconstitution after alpha-beta-depleted transplantation in children. TCRdb passed the PCR reads through MiXCR, listing each CDR3 protein once. The table lists about 830,000 distinct CDR3 sequences, approximately 15% of them singletons, with roughly 5% in the top ten. Sample: PBMCs, mostly from graft donor cells, taken 360 days after TCRalphabeta/CD19-depleted stem cell transplant. The receptor set was obtained from a male patient under 18 who had a stem cell transplant for acute lymphoblastic leukemia, so the T cells may come from the graft donor. Both conserved end residues are part of each CDR3. D genes are given only for firm matches. Rows give clone size only sometimes, using once, few, many, or a class for an expanded clone.

d_call	clone_size	v_call	j_call	cdr3_length	cdr3_aa	cdr3_nt
.	.	TRBV6-1	TRBJ2-7	14	CASSPVSSSYEQYF	TGTGCCAGCAGCCCCGTAAGTTCCTCCTACGAGCAGTACTTC
.	few	TRBV11-2	TRBJ1-5	14	CASSPSPEYQPQHF	TGTGCCAGCAGCCCTAGTCCCGAATATCAGCCCCAGCATTTT
.	.	TRBV3-1	TRBJ2-3	15	CASSPVRSGLDTQYF	TGTGCCAGCAGCCCCGTAAGGAGCGGACTAGATACGCAGTATTTT
TRBD2	.	TRBV5-1	TRBJ2-7	19	CASSLDLIGLAGGSYEQYF	TGCGCCAGCAGCCTCGACCTAATCGGACTAGCGGGGGGCTCCTACGAGCAGTACTTC
.	.	TRBV4-1	TRBJ2-7	15	CASSQGRRASYEQYF	TGCGCCAGCAGCCAAGGGAGACGGGCTTCCTACGAGCAGTACTTC
.	few	TRBV20-1	TRBJ2-7	16	CSARDKGRRPSYEQYF	TGCAGTGCTAGAGATAAGGGACGCCGGCCCTCCTACGAGCAGTACTTC
TRBD1	few	TRBV20-1	TRBJ1-5	15	CSARDPRTGNQPQHF	TGCAGTGCTAGAGATCCGCGGACAGGGAATCAGCCCCAGCATTTT
TRBD2	many	TRBV29-1	TRBJ2-3	15	CSVEVLAGESDTQYF	TGCAGCGTTGAAGTCCTAGCGGGAGAATCAGATACGCAGTATTTT
TRBD1	.	TRBV11-2	TRBJ2-3	12	CASSQRQGPQYF	TGTGCCAGCAGCCAACGACAGGGCCCCCAGTATTTT
.	.	TRBV12-3/TRBV12-4	TRBJ1-6	16	CASSLAGGKANSPLHF	TGTGCCAGCAGTTTGGCTGGGGGCAAGGCGAATTCACCCCTCCACTTT
TRBD2	.	TRBV7-8	TRBJ2-1	14	CASSLREESHEQFF	TGTGCCAGCAGCTTACGGGAGGAATCTCATGAGCAGTTCTTC
TRBD1	few	TRBV20-1	TRBJ1-3	16	CSASNGRQGLRNTIYF	TGCAGTGCTAGTAACGGTCGACAGGGGCTAAGAAACACCATATATTTT
.	few	TRBV28	TRBJ1-1	15	CASRTAGMANTEAFF	TGTGCCAGCAGGACGGCAGGGATGGCGAACACTGAAGCTTTCTTT
TRBD1	.	TRBV2	TRBJ2-1	13	CATATQGADEQFF	TGTGCCACCGCGACCCAGGGGGCGGATGAGCAGTTCTTC
TRBD1	many	TRBV5-6	TRBJ2-3	14	CASSLKGAGDTQYF	TGTGCCAGCAGCTTGAAGGGGGCAGGGGATACGCAGTATTTT
.	few	TRBV4-1	TRBJ2-7	13	CASSQAKRNEQYF	TGCGCCAGCAGCCAAGCAAAGCGTAACGAGCAGTACTTC
TRBD2	.	TRBV4-1	TRBJ2-1	16	CASSQVGLAGYNEQFF	TGCGCCAGCAGCCAAGTGGGACTAGCGGGCTACAATGAGCAGTTCTTC
TRBD1	.	TRBV12-5	TRBJ2-7	16	CASGGAGGRLSYEQYF	TGTGCTAGTGGTGGAGCAGGGGGTCGGCTCTCCTACGAGCAGTACTTC
.	few	TRBV2	TRBJ2-2	17	CASSLQGLLGRSGELFF	TGTGCCAGCAGTCTCCAGGGGTTGCTGGGTCGGTCCGGGGAGCTGTTTTTT
TRBD2	.	TRBV11-2	TRBJ2-5	12	CASSPPRGAQYF	TGTGCCAGCAGCCCCCCCCGGGGGGCCCAGTACTTC